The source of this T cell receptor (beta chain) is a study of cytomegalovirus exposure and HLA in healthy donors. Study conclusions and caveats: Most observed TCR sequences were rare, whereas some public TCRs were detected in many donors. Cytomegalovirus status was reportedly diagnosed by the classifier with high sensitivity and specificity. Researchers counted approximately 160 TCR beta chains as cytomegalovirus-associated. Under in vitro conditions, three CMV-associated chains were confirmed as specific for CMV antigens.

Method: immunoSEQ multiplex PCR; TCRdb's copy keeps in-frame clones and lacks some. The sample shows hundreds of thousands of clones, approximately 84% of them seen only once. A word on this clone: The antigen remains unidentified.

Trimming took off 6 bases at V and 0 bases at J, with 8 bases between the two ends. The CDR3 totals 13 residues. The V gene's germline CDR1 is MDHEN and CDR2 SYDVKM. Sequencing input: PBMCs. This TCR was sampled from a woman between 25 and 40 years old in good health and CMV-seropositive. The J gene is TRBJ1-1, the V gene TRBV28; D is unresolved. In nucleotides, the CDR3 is TGTGCCAGCAGGGTGGAGTTGAACACTGAAGCTTTCTTT. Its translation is CASRVELNTEAFF.